This passage covers 19 T cell receptor beta chains from one sample sequenced in a study of cytomegalovirus exposure and HLA in healthy donors (TCRdb year 2017). Libraries came from the immunoSEQ multiplex PCR assay. The multiplex PCR relied on a mix of 60 forward primers for TCR Vbeta segments and 13 reverse primers for TCR Jbeta segments. Imported from immuneACCESS, the table was reduced by TCRdb to in-frame sequences with V and J called. These copies leave out some clones; in studies compared against another copy, an unresolved V gene accounts for under half, and the cause of the remainder is not known. The sample table shows more than 45,000 clones, and approximately 84% are seen once. The top ten constitute 2.9% of the sample. The sample comprised PBMCs. The receptors shown here come from a man aged 45-65 years in good health and CMV-seronegative.

The rearrangement uses TRBV4-2 and TRBJ2-3; the D is unclear. V gave up 0 bases and J gave up 2 bases, with 6 bases separating them. Per the germline V gene, CDR1 is LGHNA and CDR2 is YNFKEQ. The CDR3 covers 14 residues. The CDR3 DNA is TGTGCCAGCAGCCAAGAACTTCTCACAGATACGCAGTATTTT. It encodes CASSQELLTDTQYF.

The CDR3 reads CASCQEESGANVLTF. As DNA, the CDR3 is TGTGCCAGTTGTCAAGAGGAGTCTGGGGCCAACGTCCTGACTTTC. The chain links TRBV6-1 to TRBJ2-6; D not resolved. V was clipped by 9 bases and J by 1 base, with 13 bases between them. The length of the CDR3 is 15 residues. From germline, CDR1 is MNHNS and CDR2 SASEGT.

Concerning this clone: Other DNA sequences in this sample translate to the same CDR3. CDR3 in amino acids: CATTSGGSYNEQFF. The CDR3 coding sequence is TGTGCCACCACATCGGGGGGGTCCTACAATGAGCAGTTCTTC. V usage is TRBV6-1 and J usage is TRBJ2-1, with 8 bases identical to TRBD2. Germline values: CDR1 MNHNS, CDR2 SASEGT. The CDR3 loop spans 14 amino acids. V gave up 10 bases and J gave up 1 base; unmatched junction bases: 6.

In DNA, the CDR3 is TGTGCCAGCAGCAAAGCCCCCAGGGGAGGGGATGGCTACACCTTC. The encoded protein is CASSKAPRGGDGYTF. This sequence joins TRBV21-1 and TRBJ1-2. TRBV21-1 is a pseudogene. The CDR3 loop spans 15 amino acids.

This rearrangement joins TRBV7-6 to TRBJ2-5; TRBD2 agrees at 9 bases. There are 15 residues in the CDR3. The J segment lost 5 bases and the V segment lost 2 bases, leaving 6 bases of the junction unmatched. CDR1 is SGHVS, CDR2 FNYEAQ, per germline. The CDR3 reads CASSLSGGSRETQYF. The CDR3 DNA sequence: TGTGCCAGCAGCTTAAGCGGGGGGTCCCGCGAGACCCAGTACTTC. The full variable domain, completed using reference TRBV7-6 and TRBJ2-5, is GAGVSQSPRYKVTKRGQDVALRCDPISGHVSLYWYRQALGQGPEFLTYFNYEAQQDKSGLPNDRFSAERPEGSISTLTIQRTEQRDSAMYRCASSLSGGSRETQYFGPGTRLLVL.

This clone was observed a few times. The chain combines TRBV25-1 with TRBJ2-7; 9 nucleotides align to TRBD2. With V trimmed by 7 bases and J by 2 bases, 3 bases remained unmatched. Germline CDR1 and CDR2: MGHDK and SYGVNS. This CDR3 is built from 13 residues. CDR3 sequence (DNA): TGTGCCAGCACCGCTAGCGGGGCCTACGAGCAGTACTTC. Translated: CASTASGAYEQYF.

This sequence joins TRBV19 and TRBJ1-6, with no clear D. This CDR3 is built from 12 residues. Germline CDR1 LNHDA, CDR2 SQIVND (reference sequence). V was pared by 3 bases and J by 11 bases, with 8 bases between. CDR3 region: CASSMGLTPLHF. DNA for the CDR3: TGTGCCAGTAGTATGGGCCTTACACCCCTCCACTTT.

The rearrangement joins TRBV7-2 to TRBJ1-6; no reliable D call. CDR3 length: 15 amino acids. V lost 5 bases and J lost 9, with 17 bases in between. Germline V gives CDR1 SGHTA, CDR2 FQGNSA. DNA of the CDR3: TGTGCCAGCAGCGGCCGTGGAGATGAGGCTTCACCCCTCCACTTT. Its protein product is CASSGRGDEASPLHF.

The V gene is TRBV11-2, the J gene TRBJ2-4, with TRBD2 as a possible D gene (6 bases). Germline loops: CDR1 SGHAT, CDR2 FQNNGV. This CDR3 comprises 15 residues. V dropped 0 bases and J dropped 9 bases, with 15 bases sitting between them. For the CDR3, the DNA is TGTGCCAGCAGCTTAGATTTGATTGGGGGAGGCATTCAGTACTTC. Its protein product is CASSLDLIGGGIQYF.

The rearrangement links TRBV7-2 to TRBJ1-3; TRBD1 might be the D (6 bases). V was shortened by 1 base and J by 3 bases, with 10 bases between the two germline ends. The V gene's germline CDR1 is SGHTA and CDR2 FQGNSA. This CDR3 contains 15 residues. This CDR3 reads CASSLGSDSGNTIYF. In DNA form, the CDR3 reads TGTGCCAGCAGCTTAGGATCGGACAGTGGAAACACCATATATTTT.

V usage is TRBV11-2 and J usage is TRBJ2-3; 10 bases line up with TRBD2. Trimming cost V 3 bases and J 0 bases; bases outside gene matches: 9. In germline, CDR1 is SGHAT, CDR2 FQNNGV. The length of the CDR3 is 18 residues. The CDR3 DNA follows: TGTGCCAGCAGCTTGTCTAGCGGGGGCTACTATAGCACAGATACGCAGTATTTT. Protein sequence: CASSLSSGGYYSTDTQYF.

This chain connects TRBV5-1 to TRBJ1-6; 10 nucleotides line up with TRBD1. Germline V gene sequence: CDR1 SGHRS, CDR2 YFSETQ. Trimming took 0 bases from V and 15 from J; bases not matched to a gene: 0. This CDR3 region has 12 residues. CDR3 nucleotide sequence: TGCGCCAGCAGCTTGGGGACAGGGGGCCTCCACTTT. This encodes CASSLGTGGLHF.

J is TRBJ1-2 and V is TRBV28, with 8 bases identical to TRBD1. CDR1 and CDR2 (germline): MDHEN, SYDVKM. The ends lost 6 bases at V and 0 bases at J; junction bases unmatched: 12. This CDR3 region has 17 residues. CDR3: CASRDRVQATTNYGYTF. In nucleotides, the CDR3 is TGTGCCAGCAGGGACAGGGTCCAGGCTACGACTAACTATGGCTACACCTTC.

V usage is TRBV5-4 and J usage is TRBJ1-4; D call uncertain. The CDR3 consists of 15 residues. CDR1 and CDR2 (germline): SGHNT, YYREEE (reference sequence). Trimming shortened V by 4 bases and J by 2 bases, and 12 bases separated the two germline ends. Written as DNA, the CDR3 is TGTGCCAGCAGCGTGTCACGAGGGACTAATGAAAAACTGTTTTTT. This gives the protein CASSVSRGTNEKLFF.

The sample holds a few counts of this clone. V is TRBV19 and J is TRBJ1-2; D is possibly TRBD1 (5 bases). This CDR3 is 15 amino acids long. The V end lost 5 bases, the J end lost 2 bases, and 15 bases lay between the germline ends. The germline V gene encodes CDR1 LNHDA and CDR2 SQIVND (reference sequence). The CDR3 nucleotides are TGTGCCAGTAGTTTCTGGGGCCCTGTCAACTATGGCTACACCTTC. Protein product: CASSFWGPVNYGYTF.

This chain connects TRBV18 to TRBJ1-4, with unresolved D. The CDR3 length is 14 residues. Trimming took 6 bases from V and 7 from J, leaving 15 bases between them. Germline CDR1 is KGHSH and CDR2 is LQKENI. This chain's CDR3 is CASSPGLGGEKLFF. For the CDR3, the DNA is TGTGCCAGCTCGCCGGGCCTGGGAGGTGAAAAACTGTTTTTT. The variable domain in full, completed from reference TRBV18 and TRBJ1-4, reads NAGVMQNPRHLVRRRGQEARLRCSPMKGHSHVYWYRQLPEEGLKFMVYLQKENIIDESGMPKERFSAEFPKEGPSILRIQQVVRGDSAAYFCASSPGLGGEKLFFGSGTQLSVL.

The table lists this clone with a few counts. The genes are TRBV19 and TRBJ2-7, with TRBD1 matching 7 bases. CDR3 length: 15 amino acids. CDR1 and CDR2 (germline): LNHDA, SQIVND (reference sequence). V dropped 4 bases and J dropped 2; count of bases not matched to a gene: 8. CDR3: CASSKLGQRTYEQYF. For the CDR3, the DNA is TGTGCCAGTAGTAAGCTGGGACAGCGAACCTACGAGCAGTACTTC.

This chain joins TRBV5-4 and TRBJ2-3; D is possibly TRBD2 (5 bases). In germline, CDR1 is SGHNT, CDR2 YYREEE (reference sequence). The CDR3 runs 14 residues. Trimming shortened V by 0 bases and J by 3 bases, and 8 bases separated the two germline ends. DNA of the CDR3: TGTGCCAGCAGCTTGGGACGGGGTACAGATACGCAGTATTTT. This codes for CASSLGRGTDTQYF.

The J gene is TRBJ2-3, the V gene TRBV15; the match to TRBD1 covers 7 bases. The ends lost 0 bases at V and 5 bases at J; junction bases unmatched: 8. Germline V lookup: CDR1 LNHNV, CDR2 YYDKDF (reference sequence). The CDR3 covers 16 residues. The CDR3 DNA reads as TGTGCCACCAGCAGAGAACCGGGCCAGGGGGAAGATACGCAGTATTTT. Protein product: CATSREPGQGEDTQYF.